Sequencing of this T cell receptor (beta chain) was carried out in a study of beta chain features in type 1 diabetes (dated by TCRdb to the late 2010s). About the full investigation: Mean age, gender distribution, total cell number and subset yield did not differ between patients and healthy donors. In the study, recently diagnosed type 1 diabetes patients and matched healthy donors were compared on the TCRB repertoires of their sorted circulating CD4+ T cell subsets. Across all samples, about 110 million sorted cells were examined, and cell number per subset correlated strongly with RNA yield. Naive and central memory subsets were obtained from all 30 or so donors, but regulatory and stem cell-like memory subsets were isolated from only 8 patients and 8 healthy donors. Study-wide findings and limitations: Because the HLA sub-analyses included only small numbers of individuals, any influence of HLA type on TCRB rearrangement was left unresolved. Fewer insertions and more nucleotide deletions at VDJ recombination sites were observed in patients with type 1 diabetes, implying thymic rearrangement abnormalities. The naive, central memory and regulatory TCRB repertoires appeared to resemble one another more closely among patients than among healthy donors. Sequencing cDNA rather than genomic DNA could over-represent highly expressing activated cells, although activation and CD3 levels did not differ between groups. A moderate but significant shortening of TCRB CDR3 length was observed in type 1 diabetes patients in all four CD4+ subsets. PCR may preferentially amplify shorter templates, but because patient and control samples were amplified and corrected together, any resulting skew would affect both groups equally.

Each donor gave one peripheral blood draw, roughly 120 mL on average, collected into heparinised tubes. Naive, central memory, regulatory and stem cell-like memory CD4+ T cells were sorted on a BD FACSAria II using a panel including CD45RO, CCR7, CD25, CD127, CD95 and CD27. All sorted populations exceeded 95% purity. PBMCs were isolated immediately by Lymphoprep density gradient centrifugation and stained directly without culture. Samples were stained and sorted in pairs, with one healthy donor and one patient per experiment, so that batch effects were minimized. The CDR1 and CDR2 encoded by the germline V gene (reference sequence) are SGHNT and YYREEE. At the junction V is shortened by 4 bases and J by 6 bases; bases outside the gene matches: 8. The CDR3, cysteine through phenylalanine, is 15 amino acids long. The kept DNA is CDR3 alone, 45 bases in frame from the first base. All of the isolated RNA was reverse transcribed with the High Capacity cDNA Reverse Transcription Kit, so expressed TCRB transcripts were sequenced. Deep immunoSEQ sequencing was performed on naive, central memory and regulatory T cell samples, with an average of about 4 million total reads per sample. Sorted cells were lysed in RLT buffer, and RNA was extracted using DNase-treated RNeasy Micro or Mini kits according to cell number. To prevent cross-contamination, each cell subset was processed individually, whereas patient and healthy donor samples were processed jointly. The immunoSEQ multiplex PCR was used to amplify TCRB sequences from cDNA, generating 87-bp fragments that spanned the CDR3 region. Amplicons were sequenced on the Illumina HiSeq platform. The study's own analysis went as follows. Synthetic template baselines were used to correct PCR bias computationally, reads within Hamming distance 2 were collapsed together, and singletons that could not be merged were discarded. Reads were aligned against IMGT so that V, D and J genes, CDR3 length and insertions or deletions at six rearrangement sites could be assigned. Clonotype counts were normalized to sorted cell number within each subset before computing true diversity and Gini coefficients with the tcR R package. Repertoire sharing was quantified using the overlap coefficient calculated on TCRB nucleotide sequences. Not all clones reach the TCRdb copy of this immuneACCESS table, which keeps in-frame sequences only. Checked studies attribute under half of the gap to unresolved V genes and leave the rest unexplained. The V and J calls and clone size are taken from that table; D and trimming were inferred from the DNA. For this sample the table gives more than 150,000 clones, of which roughly 9% were detected only once. Together, the top ten hold under 0.85% of the sample.

Remarks on this clone: The target of this receptor is not known. No base quality information exists; no much larger clone differs at one position.

Sequencing used central memory CD4+ T cells from blood. The receptor was isolated from a woman in her 30s with type 1 diabetes. The chain links TRBV5-4 with TRBJ2-7, with 12 junctional bases fitting TRBD2. The DNA reads TGTGCCAGCAGCCGAAGACTAGCGGGAGTCGTCGAGCAGTACTTC. Its coded protein is CASSRRLAGVVEQYF.